These 28 T cell receptor beta chains originate from one sample sequenced in a study of identical twins. TCRdb reanalysed the 5' RACE reads using MiXCR and keeps one entry per CDR3 protein. In the table there are 300,000 to 400,000 distinct CDR3 sequences, about 9% of which are singletons. Material for sequencing was naive T cells sorted from blood. The receptor source for this set is a woman between 45 and 60 years old in good health.

This clonotype appeared a few times. The chain combines TRBV20-1 with TRBJ2-4; TRBD1 matches 10 bases. CDR3 length equals 16 residues. CDR1 and CDR2 (germline): DFQATT, SNEGSKA (reference sequence). The junction had 10 bases not matched to a gene; V was cut back by 6 bases and J by 2 bases. As DNA, the CDR3 is TGCAGTGCGGCAGACAGGGGGCGCGGTCCCAAAAACATTCAGTACTTC. Translated, it gives CSAADRGRGPKNIQYF.

This rearrangement joins TRBV20-1 to TRBJ2-5, with 10 bases that match TRBD2. Per the germline V gene, CDR1 is DFQATT and CDR2 is SNEGSKA (reference sequence). This CDR3 contains 14 residues. V lost 4 bases to trimming and J lost 5 bases; unmatched junction nucleotides: 7. CDR3 sequence reads: CSAKASGSMETQYF. CDR3 nucleotide sequence: TGCAGTGCTAAGGCTAGCGGGAGCATGGAGACCCAGTACTTC.

V and J are TRBV7-6 and TRBJ2-2; D remains unclear. This CDR3 spans 15 amino acids. V was trimmed by 0 bases and J by 4 bases, leaving 9 bases between them. Germline V lookup: CDR1 SGHVS, CDR2 FNYEAQ. CDR3 residues: CASSLASAVTGELFF. CDR3 DNA sequence: TGTGCCAGCAGCTTAGCAAGCGCTGTCACCGGGGAGCTGTTTTTT.

This clonotype was recorded at least ten times. This chain uses TRBV6-2 or TRBV6-3 with TRBJ1-5, with a possible D match to TRBD1 (5 bases). V was clipped by 6 bases and J by 3 bases, with 15 bases between them. The CDR3 has 15 amino acids. CDR1 is MNHEY and CDR2 is SVGEGT in the germline V gene. The CDR3 nucleotides are TGTGCCAGCAGGGACACTCCGGGTCTCAATCAGCCCCAGCATTTT. It is translated as CASRDTPGLNQPQHF.

The chain recombines TRBV29-1 with TRBJ1-5; unclear D gene. CDR1 SQVTM and CDR2 ANQGSEA come from the germline V gene. The V end was cut by 4 bases, the J end by 2 bases, with 15 bases between. The CDR3 spans 15 residues. The DNA for the CDR3 is TGCAGCGTTGTGGAGGGCACGGGCGGCAATCAGCCCCAGCATTTT. Its protein is CSVVEGTGGNQPQHF.

This clonotype appeared a few times. V usage is TRBV20-1 and J usage is TRBJ1-5; D is ambiguous. The CDR3 covers 15 residues. From germline, CDR1 is DFQATT and CDR2 SNEGSKA (reference sequence). The V end lost 3 bases, the J end lost 1 base, and 13 bases lay between the germline ends. The CDR3 here is CSASISGISNQPQHF. The CDR3 nucleotides are TGCAGTGCTAGTATTTCCGGGATAAGCAATCAGCCCCAGCATTTT.

This clonotype has a handful of counts. This chain connects TRBV23-1 to TRBJ2-2, with D tentatively TRBD2 (6 bases). TRBV23-1 is an ORF; its function is uncertain. Trimming shortened V by 4 bases and J by 3 bases, and 21 bases separated the two germline ends. The CDR3 extends over 18 amino acids. This CDR3 reads CASSPPTSRSSDTGELFF. DNA for the CDR3: TGCGCCAGCAGTCCCCCGACTAGTAGGTCGTCGGACACCGGGGAGCTGTTTTTT.

The chain joins TRBV27 to TRBJ2-1, with TRBD1 identical over 9 bases. Per the germline V gene, CDR1 is MNHEY and CDR2 is SMNVEV (reference sequence). The CDR3 contains 17 residues. Trimming at V came to 5 bases and at J to 9 bases, leaving 17 bases not matched to a gene. The CDR3 nucleotides are TGTGCCAGCAGTCCCCGGGACAGGGCTTCTGACGGAGGTGAGCAGTTCTTC. It codes for CASSPRDRASDGGEQFF.

There are many counts of this clonotype. The chain uses TRBV19 and TRBJ2-2, with 7 bases matching TRBD2. V shed 3 bases and J 6 bases; nucleotides not matched to a gene: 7. CDR1 LNHDA and CDR2 SQIVND come from the germline V gene (reference sequence). This CDR3 has 15 amino acids. CDR3 DNA sequence: TGTGCCAGTAGTATTTCGGGAGGTTCTCCCGGGGAGCTGTTTTTT. This sequence encodes CASSISGGSPGELFF.

This clonotype turned up a few times. The chain is built from TRBV7-9 and TRBJ2-3; weak D call: TRBD2 (5 bases). CDR1 SEHNR and CDR2 FQNEAQ come from the germline V gene (reference sequence). The CDR3 consists of 17 residues. Trimming took off 1 base at V and 1 base at J, with 15 bases between the two ends. The CDR3 DNA sequence: TGTGCCAGCAGCTTAGTAGCCGGGCCGAGGGGCACAGATACGCAGTATTTT. It is translated as CASSLVAGPRGTDTQYF.

This clonotype was counted ten times or more. The chain combines TRBV5-1 with TRBJ2-3, with 11 bases that match TRBD2. The CDR3 covers 18 residues. With 7 bases clipped from V and 5 bases from J, the junction kept 18 bases outside the gene matches. The germline V gene encodes CDR1 SGHRS and CDR2 YFSETQ. This CDR3 reads CASSTGTSGSRGRDTQYF. The CDR3 nucleotides read TGCGCCAGCTCGACCGGGACTAGCGGCTCCAGAGGGCGAGATACGCAGTATTTT.

This clonotype was observed a handful of times. The chain couples TRBV4-1 to TRBJ1-4; 8 bases line up with TRBD1. The CDR3 is 14 residues long. CDR1 and CDR2 from the germline V gene are MGHRA and YSYEKL. Trimming cost V 4 bases and J 7 bases; bases outside gene matches: 5. In DNA, the CDR3 is TGCGCCAGCAGCCCCCAGGGGGCGCGTGAAAAACTGTTTTTT. Residues: CASSPQGAREKLFF.

This chain links TRBV4-1 with TRBJ2-6, with 8 bases identical to TRBD1. This CDR3 region has 15 residues. The V gene end was trimmed by 3 bases and the J gene end by 2 bases; junction bases not matched to a gene: 0. Germline CDR1 MGHRA, CDR2 YSYEKL. The chain's CDR3 is CASSQTGAGANVLTF. The CDR3, as DNA: TGCGCCAGCAGCCAGACAGGGGCTGGGGCCAACGTCCTGACTTTC.

This clonotype was observed many times. V is TRBV24-1 and J is TRBJ1-2, with D perhaps matching TRBD1 (5 bases). V lost 1 base to trimming and J lost 8 bases, with 10 bases between them. The CDR3 consists of 13 residues. CDR1 and CDR2 (germline): KGHDR, SFDVKD. Here the CDR3 DNA reads TGTGCCACCAGTGATTTTGGCAGGGAAGGCTACACCTTC. As protein: CATSDFGREGYTF.

This chain joins TRBV5-6 and TRBJ1-2; perhaps TRBD1 as D (5 bases). Germline V gene data show CDR1 as SGHDT and CDR2 as YYEEEE. The V end was cut by 5 bases, the J end by 8 bases, with 22 bases between. The CDR3 consists of 15 residues. Written as DNA, the CDR3 is TGTGCCAGCAGGCCGCAGGGTACCCCGAGCGGGGGCTACACCTTC. Translating gives CASRPQGTPSGGYTF.

Details on this clonotype: This clone may be a read error of a much larger clone one base away. The chain employs TRBV7-9 and TRBJ2-1, with a weak D call TRBD1 (5 bases). This CDR3 spans 18 amino acids. The germline V gene encodes CDR1 SEHNR and CDR2 FQNEAQ (reference sequence). The CDR3 here is CASSLWFGLGKGSDEKFF. DNA of the CDR3: TGTGCCAGCAGCCTATGGTTTGGTTTGGGAAAGGGGTCGGATGAGAAGTTCTTC.

This clonotype was seen more than once but under ten times. This chain links TRBV15 with TRBJ2-7; D gene uncertain. Per the germline V gene, CDR1 is LNHNV and CDR2 is YYDKDF (reference sequence). V was cut by 6 bases and J by 3 bases, with 9 bases left in between. This CDR3 has 12 amino acids. CDR3 coding DNA: TGTGCCACCAGTAGACGCCACTACGAGCAGTACTTC. It yields the protein CATSRRHYEQYF.

This clonotype showed up many times. V is TRBV5-1 and J is TRBJ2-1; weak D call: TRBD2 (5 bases). Between the trimmed V and J ends, which lost 5 bases and 4 bases, there was a span of 10 bases. This CDR3 has 13 amino acids. Per the germline V gene, CDR1 is SGHRS and CDR2 is YFSETQ. The CDR3 DNA reads TGCGCCAGCAGTCCAGCGGAGTACAATGAGCAGTTCTTC. This sequence encodes CASSPAEYNEQFF.

This clonotype has a handful of counts. The chain carries TRBV2 and TRBJ2-6; no firm D call. The length of the CDR3 is 14 residues. The V gene lost 1 base and the J gene lost 2 bases, with 3 bases spanning the gap. Germline V gene data show CDR1 as SNHLY and CDR2 as FYNNEI. The CDR3 DNA follows: TGTGCCAGCAGTGAAGTGGCTGGGGCCAACGTCCTGACTTTC. The encoded protein is CASSEVAGANVLTF.

The chain joins TRBV5-1 to TRBJ2-7; D gene unclear. CDR1 SGHRS and CDR2 YFSETQ come from the germline V gene. The CDR3 is made up of 17 amino acids. Trimming cost V 1 base and J 7 bases, with 24 bases left between them. The CDR3 nucleotides are TGCGCCAGCAGCTTGCGTCGTCCCTCTCGCGCTGGTGGAGAGCAGTACTTC. Its protein product is CASSLRRPSRAGGEQYF.

This sequence joins TRBV5-1 and TRBJ1-2; no firm D call. Germline V gives CDR1 SGHRS, CDR2 YFSETQ. V was shortened by 4 bases and J by 0 bases, with 10 bases between the two germline ends. This CDR3 contains 14 residues. The CDR3 DNA reads TGCGCCAGCAGCCCAAGGGTGGCTAACTATGGCTACACCTTC. Its protein product is CASSPRVANYGYTF.

V is TRBV29-1 and J is TRBJ2-6, with D unresolved. This CDR3 has 14 residues. Germline assignment: CDR1 SQVTM and CDR2 ANQGSEA. V gave up 2 bases and J gave up 0 bases, with 5 bases separating them. In DNA, the CDR3 is TGCAGCGTTGAACAGGACTCTGGGGCCAACGTCCTGACTTTC. Amino acid sequence: CSVEQDSGANVLTF.

This clonotype was detected ten times or more. The chain links TRBV20-1 to TRBJ2-1; 12 bases fit TRBD2. CDR1 is DFQATT and CDR2 is SNEGSKA in the germline V gene (reference sequence). V lost 2 bases to trimming and J lost 7 bases; unmatched junction nucleotides: 15. The CDR3 has 18 amino acids. CDR3 sequence reads: CSARRLAGDPLGGNEQFF. CDR3 DNA: TGCAGTGCTAGACGACTAGCGGGAGATCCCCTTGGGGGTAATGAGCAGTTCTTC.

The chain recombines TRBV6-5 with TRBJ2-3; D assignment may be TRBD1 or TRBD2 (5 bases each). The V gene lost 2 bases and the J gene lost 2 bases, with 11 bases spanning the gap. The length of the CDR3 is 15 residues. CDR1 and CDR2 from the germline V gene are MNHEY and SVGAGI. In DNA form, the CDR3 reads TGTGCCAGCAGTTACGGGAGAGGGGACACAGATACGCAGTATTTT. Its translation is CASSYGRGDTDTQYF.

This clonotype appeared many times. The chain combines TRBV29-1 with TRBJ2-1; no clear D gene. This CDR3 contains 12 residues. Germline-derived CDR1 and CDR2 are SQVTM and ANQGSEA. V lost 4 bases to trimming and J lost 8 bases, with 12 bases between them. The CDR3 DNA is TGCAGCGTTGTCGCCCAGATAGATGAGCAGTTCTTC. Residues: CSVVAQIDEQFF.

The V and J genes are TRBV4-1 and TRBJ2-1; unclear D gene. The CDR3 runs 15 residues. Germline CDR1 MGHRA, CDR2 YSYEKL. V lost 0 bases and J 9 bases, leaving 15 bases between the germline ends. CDR3 in DNA: TGCGCCAGCAGCCAAGATGAGTGGGAAGGACGTGAGCAGTTCTTC. Its translation: CASSQDEWEGREQFF.

This clonotype has a count of ten or more. The chain has TRBV3-1 and TRBJ2-1; 8 bases are shared with TRBD2. Germline loops: CDR1 LGHDT, CDR2 YNNKEL (reference sequence). J gave up 8 bases and V 4 bases, and 4 bases lay outside the gene matches. This CDR3 region has 13 residues. This CDR3 reads CASSPTSEDEQFF. The CDR3 coding sequence is TGTGCCAGCAGCCCGACTAGCGAGGATGAGCAGTTCTTC.

This clonotype was counted at least ten times. The rearrangement links TRBV10-3 to TRBJ1-2, with TRBD1 as a possible D gene (6 bases). The CDR3 runs to 13 residues. The V gene's germline CDR1 is ENHRY and CDR2 SYGVKD. V lost 0 bases and J lost 4, with 6 bases in between. CDR3 sequence (DNA): TGTGCCATCAGTGAGTCGGACAGCTATGGCTACACCTTC. Encoded protein: CAISESDSYGYTF.